The entry below describes one T cell receptor (beta chain). No antigen is known for it. The data were obtained in a study of beta chain features in type 1 diabetes. Regarding the study as a whole: Across all four CD4+ subsets, people with type 1 diabetes showed modestly shorter TCRB CDR3s.

The CDR3 consists of 14 residues. The germline gives CDR1 SGDLS, CDR2 YYNGEE. Trimming removed 0 bases at V and 5 bases at J, with 12 bases between. The isolated RNA, all of it, was reverse transcribed, so expressed TCRB transcripts were what got sequenced. The protocol was immunoSEQ multiplex PCR, while the TCRdb copy is restricted to in-frame clones and leaves out a portion. The profile shows under 150,000 clones, around a sixth of them singletons. The chain links TRBV9 to TRBJ2-7, with TRBD2 as a possible D gene (6 bases). The sequenced sample consisted of central memory CD4+ T cells from blood. The TCR sequence derives from a man younger than 35 with type 1 diabetes. The CDR3 reads CASSVAEGGHEQYF. The CDR3, as DNA: TGTGCCAGCAGCGTAGCGGAGGGCGGCCACGAGCAGTACTTC. Combining the CDR3 with reference TRBV9 and TRBJ2-7 gives the whole variable domain DSGVTQTPKHLITATGQRVTLRCSPRSGDLSVYWYQQSLDQGLQFLIQYYNGEERAKGNILERFSAQQFPDLHSELNLSSLELGDSALYFCASSVAEGGHEQYFGPGTRLTVT.